Presented here are 16 T cell receptor beta chains from one specimen sequenced in a study of T cell repertoires in cytomegalovirus infection. MiXCR was run by TCRdb on the reads, yielding one entry per CDR3 protein. The data show hundreds of thousands of distinct CDR3 sequences, 31% seen once. Their antigens are not known. The specimen comprised cultured CD8+ T cells from PBMCs, sampled from culture after CMV antigen stimulation. All receptors come from a human donor in good health (CMV status not recorded). Some clones in this sample may be carry-over from other donors' samples.

This chain uses TRBV28 with TRBJ2-7; tentatively, D is TRBD1 (5 bases). CDR1 is MDHEN, CDR2 SYDVKM, per germline. Trimming took off 5 bases at V and 3 bases at J, with 11 bases between the two ends. The CDR3 sequence is 13 residues long. DNA for the CDR3: TGTGCCAGCAGTCTCGGACAATTCTACGAGCAGTACGTC. Its translation: CASSLGQFYEQYV.

The chain carries TRBV9 and TRBJ1-2, with a weak D call TRBD1 (5 bases). The CDR3 runs 13 residues. V was cut by 4 bases and J by 6 bases, with 13 bases left in between. Germline assignment: CDR1 SGDLS and CDR2 YYNGEE. The CDR3 loop is CASSPRGRDGYTF. The DNA for the CDR3 is TGTGCCAGCAGCCCCCGAGGCAGGGATGGCTACACCTTC. Drawing the rest from reference TRBV9 and TRBJ1-2, the complete variable domain is DSGVTQTPKHLITATGQRVTLRCSPRSGDLSVYWYQQSLDQGLQFLIQYYNGEERAKGNILERFSAQQFPDLHSELNLSSLELGDSALYFCASSPRGRDGYTFGSGTRLTVV.

This clonotype turned up a few times. This chain uses TRBV23-1 with TRBJ2-5; 7 bases agree with TRBD2. TRBV23-1 is classed as an ORF, of uncertain function. The trim removed 0 bases at V and 3 bases at J, leaving 10 bases unmatched. The CDR3 runs to 17 residues. The CDR3 is CASSQSMEWGGKETQYF. CDR3 DNA: TGCGCCAGCAGTCAATCAATGGAGTGGGGGGGAAAAGAGACCCAGTACTTC.

The chain carries TRBV3-1 and TRBJ2-7; TRBD1 aligns across 11 bases. The ends lost 4 bases at V and 3 bases at J; junction bases unmatched: 5. The CDR3 extends over 15 amino acids. The germline V gene encodes CDR1 LGHDT and CDR2 YNNKEL (reference sequence). CDR3 nucleotides: TGTGCCAGCAGCCCATGGACAGGGGGCATCTACGAGCAGTACTTC. Translating gives CASSPWTGGIYEQYF.

The chain combines TRBV5-6 with TRBJ2-1, with D possibly being TRBD1 (5 bases). Trimming removed 2 bases from V and 3 bases from J, with 9 bases in between. Germline V lookup: CDR1 SGHDT, CDR2 YYEEEE. CDR3 length: 14 residues. CDR3 loop: CASSFSQDYNEQFF. As DNA, the CDR3 is TGTGCCAGCAGCTTTTCACAGGACTACAATGAGCAGTTCTTC. The whole variable domain, remainder taken from reference TRBV5-6 and TRBJ2-1, is DAGVTQSPTHLIKTRGQQVTLRCSPKSGHDTVSWYQQALGQGPQFIFQYYEEEERQRGNFPDRFSGHQFPNYSSELNVNALLLGDSALYLCASSFSQDYNEQFFGPGTRLTVL.

This clonotype was recorded many times. This chain joins TRBV7-8 and TRBJ1-2, with D hard to call. The V and J ends lost 4 bases and 3 bases respectively, with 18 bases between them. The CDR3 runs 16 residues. Per the germline V gene, CDR1 is SGHVS and CDR2 is FQNEAQ. The CDR3 sequence: CASSSHGTTGYYGYTF. CDR3 bases: TGTGCCAGCAGCTCTCACGGCACAACGGGATACTATGGCTACACCTTC.

V and J are TRBV29-1 and TRBJ2-1; D is unclear. This CDR3 comprises 14 residues. The germline gives CDR1 SQVTM, CDR2 ANQGSEA. With 4 bases removed from V and 2 bases from J, the gap between germline ends came to 12 bases. The CDR3 region has the DNA TGCAGCGTTGGCGGCTTACCAACCTACAATGAGCAGTTCTTC. It is translated as CSVGGLPTYNEQFF.

This clonotype was picked up many times. The genes are TRBV19 and TRBJ2-1; TRBD1 matches 7 bases. Germline CDR1 is LNHDA and CDR2 is SQIVND (reference sequence). V lost 0 bases, J lost 12 bases, and 11 bases stayed unmatched. This CDR3 has 15 amino acids. In DNA form, the CDR3 reads TGTGCCAGTAGTATAGACAGGGGGACATATGTAGGGCAGTTCTTC. This sequence encodes CASSIDRGTYVGQFF.

This clonotype was detected a few times. The chain couples TRBV6-5 to TRBJ1-5, with 7 bases identical to TRBD1. Trimming removed 0 bases from V and 5 bases from J; junction bases left unmatched: 1. CDR1 and CDR2 from the germline V gene are MNHEY and SVGAGI. The CDR3 covers 14 residues. The CDR3 region has the DNA TGTGCCAGCAGTTACTCACAGGGGTATCAGCCCCAGCATTTT. It is translated as CASSYSQGYQPQHF.

This chain uses TRBV15 with TRBJ1-1, with TRBD1 identical over 10 bases. Germline trimming cut 8 bases from V and 2 bases from J; bases unmatched to any gene: 2. CDR3 length equals 13 residues. Germline lookup yields CDR1 LNHNV and CDR2 YYDKDF (reference sequence). The CDR3 DNA follows: TGTGCCACCCGACAGGGGGCCAACACTGAAGCTTTCTTT. This codes for CATRQGANTEAFF.

This rearrangement joins TRBV4-1 to TRBJ2-1; D gene unclear. Germline V gene lookup returns CDR1 MGHRA and CDR2 YSYEKL. CDR3 length equals 15 residues. The V and J ends lost 1 base and 3 bases respectively, with 10 bases between them. The CDR3 region is CASSQVGSIYNEQFF. CDR3 coding DNA: TGCGCCAGCAGCCAAGTAGGATCTATCTACAATGAGCAGTTCTTC.

J is TRBJ1-2 and V is TRBV25-1, with 9 bases lining up with TRBD1. Germline CDR1 and CDR2: MGHDK and SYGVNS. V lost 4 bases to trimming and J lost 3 bases; unmatched junction nucleotides: 9. The CDR3 extends over 16 amino acids. CDR3 DNA sequence: TGTGCCAGCAGTGTGGACAGGGGATTATTCTACTATGGCTACACCTTC. Translating gives CASSVDRGLFYYGYTF.

The gene calls are TRBV7-9 and TRBJ2-1; 11 bases map to TRBD1. The germline gives CDR1 SEHNR, CDR2 FQNEAQ (reference sequence). The CDR3 has 16 amino acids. The J segment lost 0 bases and the V segment lost 4 bases, leaving 2 bases of the junction unmatched. The CDR3 here is CASSSGTGGSYNEQFF. The CDR3 DNA sequence: TGTGCCAGCAGCTCCGGGACAGGGGGCTCCTACAATGAGCAGTTCTTC.

The chain combines TRBV6-5 with TRBJ2-7; D ambiguous. Trimming took 6 bases from V and 4 from J, leaving 19 bases between them. Germline V gene sequence: CDR1 MNHEY, CDR2 SVGAGI. This CDR3 spans 15 amino acids. CDR3: CASSLTPIGRYEQYF. The CDR3 nucleotides are TGTGCCAGCAGCCTGACCCCGATCGGACGGTACGAGCAGTACTTC.

The chain recombines TRBV9 with TRBJ2-1, with 10 bases that match TRBD1. The germline V gene encodes CDR1 SGDLS and CDR2 YYNGEE. The V segment lost 4 bases and the J segment 6 bases; nucleotides outside the gene matches: 10. The CDR3 contains 16 residues. In DNA form, the CDR3 reads TGTGCCAGCAGCTCTCGGCGGACAGGGGGAACCAATGAGCAGTTCTTC. Translation: CASSSRRTGGTNEQFF.

This clonotype has just a few counts. The rearrangement uses TRBV6-2 or TRBV6-3 and TRBJ1-2; D remains ambiguous. Per the germline V gene, CDR1 is MNHEY and CDR2 is SVGEGT. With 7 bases removed from V and 3 bases from J, the gap between germline ends came to 15 bases. The CDR3 is made up of 14 amino acids. DNA for the CDR3: TGTGCCAGCACCCCACTCGGAGGAGACTATGGCTACACCTTC. It is translated as CASTPLGGDYGYTF.